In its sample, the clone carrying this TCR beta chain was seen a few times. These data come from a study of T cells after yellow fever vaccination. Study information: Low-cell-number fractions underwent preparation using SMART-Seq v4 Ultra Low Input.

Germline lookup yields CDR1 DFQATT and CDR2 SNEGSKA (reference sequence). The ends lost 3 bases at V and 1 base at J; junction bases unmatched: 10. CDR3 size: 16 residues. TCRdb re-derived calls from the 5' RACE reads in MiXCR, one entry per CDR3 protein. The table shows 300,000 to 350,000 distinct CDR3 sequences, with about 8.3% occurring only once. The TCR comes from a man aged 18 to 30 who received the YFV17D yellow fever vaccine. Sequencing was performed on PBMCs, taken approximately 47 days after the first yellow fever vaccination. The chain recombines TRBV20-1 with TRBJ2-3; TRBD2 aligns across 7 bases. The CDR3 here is CSARDLDAGGTDTQYF. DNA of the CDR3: TGCAGTGCTAGGGACCTTGATGCGGGGGGCACAGATACGCAGTATTTT.